A selection of T cell receptor beta chains follows, all from one sample in a study of OX40 agonist ivuxolimab in advanced cancers. Assay: immunoSEQ multiplex PCR; the TCRdb copy retains only in-frame clones and omits some. The table records about 63,000 clones, roughly nine tenths of them present only once. Sequencing used CD4+ or CD8+ T cells sorted from blood, obtained in a trial of the OX40 agonist ivuxolimab. The receptors stem from an adult with an advanced solid tumor such as melanoma, head and neck, liver or kidney cancer. Each CDR3 is given with its conserved first and last residue. D genes are given only for firm matches. Some rows have no size entry. The others give once, few or many, or a class for an expanded clone.

j_call d_call v_call clone_size cdr3_aa cdr3_nt
TRBJ1-6 NA TRBV6-1 few CASRDSRLFPLHF TGTGCCAGCAGGGACAGCAGACTATTCCCCCTCCACTTT
TRBJ2-4 TRBD1 TRBV5-1 NA CASSPGQGWDIQYF TGCGCCAGCAGCCCGGGACAGGGTTGGGACATTCAGTACTTC
TRBJ2-7 NA TRBV28 NA CASSLWYEQYF TGTGCCAGCAGTTTATGGTACGAGCAGTACTTC
TRBJ2-1 TRBD2 TRBV6-7 NA CASNVWREGHNEQFF TGTGCCAGCAACGTGTGGCGGGAGGGCCACAATGAGCAGTTCTTC
TRBJ1-3 TRBD1 TRBV5-5 NA CASSFRGQRNTIYF TGTGCCAGCAGCTTTAGGGGGCAAAGAAACACCATATATTTT
TRBJ2-7 NA TRBV28 NA CASSFAGPFYEQYF TGTGCCAGCAGTTTCGCGGGGCCGTTCTACGAGCAGTACTTC
TRBJ1-5 TRBD1 TRBV4-1 once CASSTGTAENQPQHF TGCGCCAGCAGCACCGGGACAGCCGAGAATCAGCCCCAGCATTTT
TRBJ2-5 TRBD1 TRBV9 NA CASSGTGTETQYF TGTGCCAGCAGCGGGACAGGGACAGAGACCCAGTACTTC
TRBJ2-2 TRBD1 TRBV19 NA CASGDRPMSGELFF TGTGCCAGTGGGGACAGGCCAATGAGCGGGGAGCTGTTTTTT
TRBJ2-7 NA TRBV18 NA CASSPLDKAYEQYF TGTGCCAGCTCACCTTTAGACAAAGCCTACGAGCAGTACTTC
TRBJ1-2 NA TRBV19 once CASSIDQPDIYGYTF TGTGCCAGTAGTATAGATCAGCCGGATATCTATGGCTACACCTTC
TRBJ2-7 NA TRBV19 once CASRRSPPPAVYEQYF TGTGCCAGCCGTAGGAGCCCTCCCCCGGCGGTCTACGAGCAGTACTTC
TRBJ1-2 NA TRBV29-1 NA CSVDRWEGVGYTF TGCAGCGTTGATCGCTGGGAGGGGGTCGGCTACACCTTC
TRBJ1-1 TRBD1 TRBV28 once CASSLRATGGSVAFF TGTGCCAGCAGTTTAAGGGCGACAGGGGGGTCGGTAGCTTTCTTT
TRBJ2-2 NA TRBV2 NA CASSESQGFTGELFF TGTGCCAGCAGTGAAAGCCAGGGGTTCACCGGGGAGCTGTTTTTT
TRBJ2-5 NA TRBV5-1 NA CASSLDRETQYF TGCGCCAGCAGCTTGGACCGGGAGACCCAGTACTTC
TRBJ1-1 NA TRBV5-6 NA CASSTGAGDTEAFF TGTGCCAGCAGCACGGGGGCGGGGGACACTGAAGCTTTCTTT
TRBJ1-2 NA TRBV20-1 NA CSVGGHYGYTF TGCAGTGTGGGTGGACATTATGGCTACACCTTC
TRBJ1-6 NA TRBV12-2 NA CAARRSYNSPLHF TGTGCAGCTCGGCGTTCCTATAATTCACCCCTCCACTTT
TRBJ2-1 NA TRBV4-1 NA CASSKASSYNEQFF TGCGCCAGCAGCAAAGCTAGCTCCTACAATGAGCAGTTCTTC
TRBJ2-3 NA TRBV9 NA CASRPLGAGRPTDTQYF TGTGCCAGCAGGCCCCTAGGGGCGGGCCGCCCGACAGATACGCAGTATTTT
TRBJ2-7 NA TRBV7-9 NA CASSLFEGTEQYF TGTGCCAGCAGCTTATTCGAAGGGACCGAGCAGTACTTC
TRBJ1-1 NA TRBV18 NA CASSETGFTEAFF TGTGCCAGCTCAGAAACAGGGTTCACTGAAGCTTTCTTT
TRBJ2-1 NA TRBV18 NA CASSPERNEQFF TGTGCCAGCTCACCAGAAAGGAATGAGCAGTTCTTC
TRBJ2-2 TRBD2 TRBV19 NA CASGLAGGPRGGELFF TGTGCCTCTGGACTAGCGGGGGGGCCGCGGGGCGGGGAGCTGTTTTTT
TRBJ2-1 NA TRBV7-9 NA CASSLGLLPTNEQFF TGTGCCAGCAGCTTAGGACTATTACCTACCAATGAGCAGTTCTTC
TRBJ2-7 NA TRBV2 NA CASTYGRGVSYEQYF TGTGCCAGCACCTATGGGCGGGGAGTCTCCTACGAGCAGTACTTC
TRBJ2-1 TRBD1 TRBV27 NA CASSFPDRENNEQFF TGTGCCAGCAGTTTTCCGGACAGGGAGAACAATGAGCAGTTCTTC
TRBJ1-3 NA TRBV19 NA CASSISNSGNTIYF TGTGCCAGTAGTATCAGCAACTCTGGAAACACCATATATTTT
TRBJ2-3 TRBD2 TRBV5-4 once CASSLRLAGGGDTQYF TGTGCCAGCAGCTTGAGGCTAGCGGGAGGGGGAGATACGCAGTATTTT
TRBJ2-1 TRBD1 TRBV19 once CASSQQGAVYNEQFF TGTGCCAGTAGCCAACAGGGGGCGGTCTACAATGAGCAGTTCTTC
TRBJ1-5 NA TRBV5-5 NA CASSLAPGNQPQHF TGTGCCAGCAGCTTGGCCCCGGGCAATCAGCCCCAGCATTTT
TRBJ1-3 TRBD1 TRBV6-1 NA CASSATGGNTIYF TGTGCCAGCAGTGCGACAGGGGGAAACACCATATATTTT
TRBJ2-5 NA TRBV5-6 NA CASSRALQETQYF TGTGCCAGCAGCCGGGCCCTTCAAGAGACCCAGTACTTC
TRBJ2-1 NA TRBV6-6 NA CASRNPGQSTDEQFF TGTGCCAGCAGGAACCCGGGACAATCGACGGATGAGCAGTTCTTC
TRBJ1-2 NA TRBV5-1 NA CASSSGTTRYGYTF TGCGCCAGCAGTTCAGGGACAACCCGCTATGGCTACACCTTC
TRBJ1-6 TRBD1 TRBV5-1 NA CASSFGQGESPLHF TGCGCCAGCAGCTTCGGACAGGGGGAATCACCCCTCCACTTT
TRBJ2-2 NA TRBV5-1 NA CASSINRGTGELFF TGCGCCAGCAGCATAAACAGAGGGACCGGGGAGCTGTTTTTT
TRBJ2-1 TRBD2 TRBV4-2 NA CASSQGLATEQFF TGTGCCAGCAGCCAGGGACTAGCCACCGAGCAGTTCTTC
TRBJ2-7 TRBD1 TRBV19 NA CASSQMGQGRHEQYF TGTGCCAGTAGTCAAATGGGACAGGGACGCCACGAGCAGTACTTC
TRBJ2-3 NA TRBV7-9 NA CASSSPSEFEADTQYF TGTGCCAGCAGCTCCCCTAGCGAGTTTGAAGCAGATACGCAGTATTTT
TRBJ1-1 TRBD1 TRBV7-9 NA CASSPGTGGMDAFF TGTGCCAGCAGCCCCGGGACAGGGGGGATGGATGCTTTCTTT
TRBJ1-2 NA TRBV6-5 NA CASSPDPDGGYTF TGTGCCAGCAGTCCCGATCCGGATGGTGGCTACACCTTC
TRBJ2-7 TRBD2 TRBV5-1 NA CASSLASSGGREQYF TGCGCCAGCAGCTTGGCTTCTAGCGGGGGTCGAGAGCAGTACTTC
TRBJ2-1 NA TRBV6-6 NA CASSPRGGANSEQFF TGTGCCAGCAGTCCCAGAGGTGGAGCTAACTCTGAGCAGTTCTTC
TRBJ2-5 TRBD2 TRBV29-1 NA CSVLSGGQETQYF TGCAGCGTTCTTAGCGGGGGGCAAGAGACCCAGTACTTC
TRBJ2-1 NA TRBV10-3 NA CAVRDTDYNEQFF TGTGCCGTCCGGGACACTGACTACAATGAGCAGTTCTTC
TRBJ1-1 NA TRBV6-5 NA CASSPGLTGNTEAFF TGTGCCAGCAGCCCCGGCTTGACGGGGAACACTGAAGCTTTCTTT
TRBJ2-2 TRBD2 TRBV11-2 NA CASSAQLAGSPGELFF TGTGCCAGCAGCGCTCAACTAGCGGGAAGCCCCGGGGAGCTGTTTTTT